These 11 T cell receptor beta chains were all obtained from the same sample, sequenced in a study of blood T cells in healthy people across ages (dated by TCRdb to 2013 to 2016). The library was produced with 5' RACE. These reads were obtained on an Illumina HiSeq 2500. A second PCR of roughly 7 to 11 cycles was performed with a sample-barcoded 5' primer and a J-beta primer mix. TCRdb reprocessing: public reads trimmed at Q25 with fastp, clones called with MiXCR, in-frame beta chains kept. Rows with one shared CDR3 protein collapse into an entry with the most common genes and DNA. In all, the sample holds roughly 550,000 distinct CDR3 sequences, and 24% of those were seen once. Approximately 8.7% of the sample lies in the top ten. The same specimen was also included in a second study, on T cells of mothers and their children.

The sample comprised blood. These receptors originate from a boy between 5 and 17 years old in good health.

This chain connects TRBV4-1 to TRBJ2-5; D unclear. The better agreement between TRBJ2-7 and the DNA end casts doubt on the J call. The length of the CDR3 is 16 residues. In germline, CDR1 is MGHRA, CDR2 YSYEKL. The CDR3 region has the DNA TGCGCCAGCAGCCAAGATCCCCCGGCAGGCTCCTACGAGCAGTACTTC. This translates into CASSQDPPAGSYEQYF.

This clonotype was counted a few times. The chain recombines TRBV6-1 with TRBJ1-4; possible D gene TRBD1, 5 bases. The CDR3 sequence is 15 residues long. Germline V gives CDR1 MNHNS, CDR2 SASEGT. V was pared by 2 bases and J by 6 bases, with 13 bases between. DNA of the CDR3: TGTGCCAGCAGTGAATTAACAGGCCTAGATGAAAAACTGTTTTTT. Translation gives CASSELTGLDEKLFF.

This clonotype was detected only a few times. V is TRBV9 and J is TRBJ2-1, with D unclear. V was cut by 3 bases and J by 1 base, with 8 bases left in between. The CDR3 extends over 14 amino acids. Germline assignment: CDR1 SGDLS and CDR2 YYNGEE. In nucleotides, the CDR3 is TGTGCCAGCAGCGCCCAGCCATCCTACAATGAGCAGTTCTTC. Its protein product is CASSAQPSYNEQFF.

This clonotype has a handful of counts. DNA for the CDR3: TGTGCCAGCGGGTCAGGGAACCAAAAACTGTTTTTT. Protein sequence: CASGSGNQKLFF. The chain links TRBV12-3 or TRBV12-4 to TRBJ1-4; TRBD1 is a possible D gene (5 bases). The CDR3 is 12 residues long. Between the trimmed V and J ends, which lost 8 bases and 9 bases, there was a span of 13 bases.

This rearrangement joins TRBV5-1 to TRBJ1-4; TRBD1 is a possible D gene (5 bases). Trimming removed 2 bases from V and 4 bases from J, with 9 bases in between. Per the germline V gene, CDR1 is SGHRS and CDR2 is YFSETQ. The CDR3 is 14 amino acids. The CDR3 DNA is TGCGCCAGCAGCTTCACAGGACATAATGAAAAACTGTTTTTT. Translation: CASSFTGHNEKLFF.

This clonotype has a handful of counts. Mismatch with germline at one junction end may stem from a read error. The chain links TRBV2 to TRBJ2-6, with D perhaps TRBD1 (5 bases). There are 14 residues in the CDR3. Per germline, CDR1 SNHLY and CDR2 FYNNEI. The CDR3 loop reads CASSEAAGANILTF. CDR3 DNA sequence: TGTGCCAGCAGTGAAGCTGCTGGGGCCAACATCCTGACTTTC. Combining the CDR3 with reference TRBV2 and TRBJ2-6 gives the whole variable domain EPEVTQTPSHQVTQMGQEVILRCVPISNHLYFYWYRQILGQKVEFLVSFYNNEISEKSEIFDDQFSVERPDGSNFTLKIRSTKLEDSAMYFCASSEAAGANILTFGAGSRLTVL.

This clonotype was observed a few times. The CDR3 reads CSATEAGLAGLSSYNEQFF. Here the CDR3 DNA reads TGCAGTGCCACAGAGGCGGGACTAGCGGGATTGAGCTCCTACAATGAGCAGTTCTTC. The chain has TRBV20-1 and TRBJ2-1; TRBD2 agrees at 13 bases. CDR1 and CDR2 (germline): DFQATT, SNEGSKA (reference sequence). The V gene end was trimmed by 6 bases and the J gene end by 0 bases; junction bases not matched to a gene: 14. The CDR3 is 19 amino acids.

This chain uses TRBV12-3 or TRBV12-4 with TRBJ1-1; D is perhaps TRBD1 (6 bases). Trimming took off 4 bases at V and 10 bases at J, with 13 bases between the two ends. This CDR3 has 12 residues. In DNA form, the CDR3 reads TGTGCCAGCAGTTCGGAAGGAGGGGGAGCTTTCTTT. It codes for CASSSEGGGAFF.

This clonotype turned up a few times. The J gene is TRBJ1-1, the V gene TRBV7-9; a possible D gene is TRBD1 (5 bases). This CDR3 has 14 residues. Trimming stripped 3 bases from V and 0 bases from J, with 8 bases between. Per the germline V gene, CDR1 is SEHNR and CDR2 is FQNEAQ (reference sequence). CDR3 bases: TGTGCCAGCAGCTTTGGACATATGAACACTGAAGCTTTCTTT. Residues: CASSFGHMNTEAFF.

There are a few counts of this clonotype. V and J are TRBV6-2 or TRBV6-3 and TRBJ1-5, with a possible D match to TRBD1 (6 bases). Looked up from germline, CDR1 is MNHEY and CDR2 is SVGEGT. CDR3 length: 15 amino acids. V dropped 5 bases and J dropped 3 bases, with 14 bases sitting between them. CDR3 in amino acids: CASSLDRNVNQPQHF. The CDR3 DNA follows: TGTGCCAGCAGTCTCGACAGGAACGTCAATCAGCCCCAGCATTTT.

This clonotype was recorded at least ten times. The chain joins TRBV4-3 to TRBJ2-1; 7 bases agree with TRBD2. The CDR3 totals 16 residues. V shed 0 bases, J shed 3 bases, and the junction held 5 bases outside the gene matches. Germline CDR1 LGHNA, CDR2 YSLEER. CDR3 region: CASSQDSSGLYNEQFF. The CDR3 coding sequence is TGCGCCAGCAGCCAAGATTCTAGCGGCCTCTACAATGAGCAGTTCTTC.